Listed below are T cell receptor beta chains from one sample, sequenced in a study of T cell responses to AZD1222 COVID-19 vaccine. Data came from immunoSEQ multiplex PCR; TCRdb stores just in-frame clones and leaves some out. The repertoire includes approximately 100,000 clones, about nine tenths of them detected once, and 1.3% sits in the top ten. Sample: peripheral blood, taken on day 0 of AZD1222 vaccination. These receptors were taken from an adult in good health. CDR3s include the opening cysteine and the closing phenylalanine or tryptophan. Each record gives: J gene, clone size, V gene, D gene, CDR3 protein, CDR3 DNA. The D gene is left open where the match is weak. Not all rows give a size; the values are once, few, many and, for expanded clones, a class.

TRBJ2-4	.	TRBV5-6	.	CASSLALVKNIQYF	TGTGCCAGCAGCTTGGCCTTAGTCAAAAACATTCAGTACTTC
TRBJ2-2	.	TRBV5-4	TRBD2	CARSLLGGGSGELFF	TGTGCCCGCAGCTTACTCGGGGGGGGATCCGGGGAGCTGTTTTTT
TRBJ1-2	.	TRBV7-9	.	CASSLAVTSGALTF	TGTGCCAGCAGCTTAGCCGTTACTTCCGGGGCTCTCACCTTC
TRBJ2-5	.	TRBV18	.	CASSPDAARTQYF	TGTGCCAGCTCACCAGACGCGGCGAGGACCCAGTACTTC
TRBJ1-4	.	TRBV5-8	TRBD1	CASSFGTGNEKLFF	TGTGCCAGCAGCTTCGGGACAGGGAACGAAAAACTGTTTTTT
TRBJ2-7	.	TRBV7-9	TRBD2	CASTSGGIPYEQYF	TGTGCCAGCACCTCGGGGGGGATACCTTACGAGCAGTACTTC
TRBJ1-2	.	TRBV4-1	.	CASSQAGGLNYGYTF	TGCGCCAGCAGCCAAGCTGGGGGACTTAACTATGGCTACACCTTC
TRBJ1-1	.	TRBV7-9	.	CASSSTGRNTEAFF	TGTGCCAGCAGCTCCACAGGGAGGAACACTGAAGCTTTCTTT
TRBJ1-5	.	TRBV7-9	TRBD1	CASSFGTGNQPQHF	TGTGCCAGCAGCTTCGGGACAGGCAATCAGCCCCAGCATTTT
TRBJ2-1	once	TRBV5-1	.	CASSLVGAAYNEQFF	TGCGCCAGCAGCTTGGTAGGGGCGGCCTACAATGAGCAGTTCTTC
TRBJ2-1	.	TRBV20-1	TRBD2	CSASGRGGPYNEQFF	TGCAGTGCTAGTGGGCGCGGGGGGCCCTACAATGAGCAGTTCTTC
TRBJ1-4	once	TRBV28	.	CASSWGGGFEKLFF	TGTGCCAGCAGTTGGGGGGGCGGGTTTGAAAAACTGTTTTTT
TRBJ1-4	.	TRBV2	.	CASARSGTNEKLFF	TGTGCCAGCGCCCGGTCAGGGACTAATGAAAAACTGTTTTTT
TRBJ2-2	.	TRBV15	.	CATSRDRGGLGELFF	TGTGCCACCAGCAGAGATCGAGGGGGTTTGGGGGAGCTGTTTTTT
TRBJ1-4	.	TRBV27	.	CASAAIWANEKLFF	TGTGCCAGCGCCGCTATTTGGGCTAATGAAAAACTGTTTTTT
TRBJ2-1	.	TRBV6-6	.	CASSFGQPDYNEQFF	TGTGCCAGCAGTTTCGGACAACCTGACTACAATGAGCAGTTCTTC
TRBJ1-6	.	TRBV2	.	CASSEGRVGSPLHF	TGTGCCAGCAGTGAAGGCAGGGTCGGTTCACCCCTCCACTTT
TRBJ2-7	few	TRBV2	.	CASTRQANYEQYF	TGTGCCAGCACTAGACAAGCAAACTACGAGCAGTACTTC
TRBJ2-5	.	TRBV12-3/TRBV12-4	.	CASSQTTGETQYF	TGTGCCAGCAGTCAAACTACTGGTGAGACCCAGTACTTC
TRBJ1-4	.	TRBV2	TRBD1	CASSTGTDNEKLFF	TGTGCCAGCAGTACCGGGACAGATAATGAAAAACTGTTTTTT
TRBJ2-5	.	TRBV12-3/TRBV12-4	.	CASSDRETQYF	TGTGCCAGCAGTGACAGGGAGACCCAGTACTTC
TRBJ1-4	once	TRBV9	.	CASSVNWGNEKLFF	TGTGCCAGCAGCGTTAACTGGGGGAATGAAAAACTGTTTTTT
TRBJ1-2	.	TRBV7-9	TRBD1	CASSRGTGTYGYTF	TGTGCCAGCAGCAGAGGGACAGGGACCTATGGCTACACCTTC
TRBJ1-2	.	TRBV4-1	.	CASSQESPANYGYTF	TGCGCCAGCAGCCAAGAGTCACCAGCTAACTATGGCTACACCTTC
TRBJ2-1	once	TRBV29-1	TRBD1	CSVDRQGGHNEQFF	TGCAGCGTTGACCGACAGGGGGGTCACAATGAGCAGTTCTTC
TRBJ2-5	.	TRBV5-8	.	CASSLGDSAQETQYF	TGTGCCAGCTCGTTGGGGGATAGCGCCCAAGAGACCCAGTACTTC
TRBJ2-3	once	TRBV10-1	.	CASSDRGPDTDTQYF	TGCGCCAGCAGTGACCGGGGCCCAGACACAGATACGCAGTATTTT
TRBJ1-5	.	TRBV2	.	CASSLSAPNQPQHF	TGTGCCAGCAGTCTTTCAGCCCCAAATCAGCCCCAGCATTTT
TRBJ1-3	.	TRBV12-5	.	CASSSDVGNTIYF	TGTGCTAGTAGTTCCGACGTGGGAAACACCATATATTTT
TRBJ2-7	.	TRBV5-6	.	CASSFTDNSYEQYF	TGTGCCAGCAGCTTTACAGATAACTCCTACGAGCAGTACTTC
TRBJ2-5	.	TRBV5-1	TRBD1	CATKTRTGDSPETQYF	TGCGCCACCAAAACTCGGACAGGGGATTCCCCAGAGACCCAGTACTTC
TRBJ2-7	.	TRBV7-9	.	CASSAQGGVQTYEQYF	TGTGCCAGCAGCGCTCAGGGCGGAGTTCAAACCTACGAGCAGTACTTC
TRBJ1-2	.	TRBV7-9	.	CASSLVSENYGYTF	TGTGCCAGCAGCTTAGTCTCCGAGAACTATGGCTACACCTTC
TRBJ2-5	.	TRBV5-5	TRBD2	CASSRWTSAISPETQYF	TGTGCCAGCAGCCGATGGACTAGCGCTATCAGCCCAGAGACCCAGTACTTC
TRBJ2-3	.	TRBV15	TRBD2	CATSRGSGGEADTQYF	TGTGCCACCAGCAGAGGTAGCGGGGGGGAGGCAGATACGCAGTATTTT
TRBJ1-1	.	TRBV9	.	CASSVEGGRGEAFF	TGTGCCAGCAGCGTAGAGGGCGGGCGGGGTGAAGCTTTCTTT
TRBJ2-3	.	TRBV10-3	TRBD1	CAISERETGGADTQYF	TGTGCCATCAGTGAGCGCGAGACAGGGGGGGCAGATACGCAGTATTTT
TRBJ2-7	once	TRBV6-5	TRBD1	CASITGQGLHEQYF	TGTGCCAGCATCACGGGACAGGGCCTCCACGAGCAGTACTTC
TRBJ2-2	.	TRBV11-3	.	CASSADDSSYTGELFF	TGTGCCAGCAGCGCCGACGACAGTTCTTACACCGGGGAGCTGTTTTTT
TRBJ1-4	.	TRBV10-3	.	CATLPEGKVEKLFF	TGTGCCACCCTACCGGAGGGTAAAGTTGAAAAACTGTTTTTT
TRBJ1-2	.	TRBV9	TRBD1	CASSADRGIYGYTF	TGTGCCAGCAGCGCTGACAGGGGGATATATGGCTACACCTTC
TRBJ1-5	.	TRBV5-1	.	CASSLASYRDGANQPQHF	TGCGCCAGCAGCTTGGCCTCGTACAGGGATGGGGCAAATCAGCCCCAGCATTTT